Here is one T cell receptor (beta chain) with its context. Antigen: not known. The CDR3 covers 18 residues. Per germline, CDR1 SGHDT and CDR2 YYEEEE. 5' RACE with UMI labels generated the TRB cDNA libraries. After re-calling the 5' RACE reads, TCRdb lists one entry per CDR3 protein, DNA absent. The specimen's table records around 60,000 distinct CDR3 sequences. This sample is part of a study of CXCR3-negative and CXCR3-positive naive CD8 T cells. Overall study findings and caveats: Comparison of naive cells showed more hydrophobic TRB CDR3s in CXCR3-positive than in CXCR3-negative naive cells.

This TCR derives from a human donor in good health. Some clones in this sample may be carry-over from other donors' samples. Sample: naive CXCR3+ CD8+ T cells from blood. The subset is: CD45RO-CCR7+CD27+CD95- naive CD8+ T cells expressing CXCR3 (TNR3+). The rearrangement uses TRBV5-6 and TRBJ2-6. This chain's CDR3 is CASSLGLTALSGANVLTF.